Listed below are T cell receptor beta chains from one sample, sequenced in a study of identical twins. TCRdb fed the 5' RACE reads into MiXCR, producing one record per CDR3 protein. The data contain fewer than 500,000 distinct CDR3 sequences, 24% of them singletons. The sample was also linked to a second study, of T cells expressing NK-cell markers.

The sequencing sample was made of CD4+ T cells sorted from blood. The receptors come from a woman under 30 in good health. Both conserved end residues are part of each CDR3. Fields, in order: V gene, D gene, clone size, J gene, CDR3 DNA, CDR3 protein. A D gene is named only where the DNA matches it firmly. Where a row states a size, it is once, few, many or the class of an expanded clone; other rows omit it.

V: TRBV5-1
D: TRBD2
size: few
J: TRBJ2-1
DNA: TGCGCCAGCACCACCCGGACTAGCGGGGGGTCTGAGCAGTTCTTC
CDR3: CASTTRTSGGSEQFF

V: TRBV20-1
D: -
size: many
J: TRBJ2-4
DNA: TGCAGTGCTAGGGCTGTAGCCAAAAACATTCAGTACTTC
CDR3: CSARAVAKNIQYF

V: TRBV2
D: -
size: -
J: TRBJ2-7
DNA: TGTGCCAGCAGTATGACGGGAGACTACGAGCAGTACTTC
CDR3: CASSMTGDYEQYF

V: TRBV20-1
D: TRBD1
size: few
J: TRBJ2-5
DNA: TGCAGTGCTAGAGAGACAGGGGTAACCCCTCCCAAAGAGACCCAGTACTTC
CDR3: CSARETGVTPPKETQYF

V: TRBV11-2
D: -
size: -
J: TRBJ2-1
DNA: TGTGCCAGCAGCCCCGCACAGGGTTTACCCTACAATGAGCAGTTCTTC
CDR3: CASSPAQGLPYNEQFF

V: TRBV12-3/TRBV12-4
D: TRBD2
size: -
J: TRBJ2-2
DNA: TGTGCCAGCAGTATGTCGGGGGGAGGATCGAACACCGGGGAGCTGTTTTTT
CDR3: CASSMSGGGSNTGELFF

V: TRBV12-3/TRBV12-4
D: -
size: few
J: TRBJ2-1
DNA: TGTGCCAGCAGCCTGCTAGGGACGGACGGTGAGCAGTTCTTC
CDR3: CASSLLGTDGEQFF

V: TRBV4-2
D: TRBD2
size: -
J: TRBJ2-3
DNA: TGTGCCAGCAGCCAAGATCTGACTAGCGGGGGGGCCGCCACAGATACGCAGTATTTT
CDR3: CASSQDLTSGGAATDTQYF

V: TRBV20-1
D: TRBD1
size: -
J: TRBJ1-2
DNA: TGCAGTGCCGGAATAGCAAGGGACAGGGGAAATCGCTATGGCTACACCTTC
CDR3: CSAGIARDRGNRYGYTF

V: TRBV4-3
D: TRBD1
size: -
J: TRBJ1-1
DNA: TGCGCCAGCAGCCAGCTGGACAGGGCGGGGACTGAAGCTTTCTTT
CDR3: CASSQLDRAGTEAFF

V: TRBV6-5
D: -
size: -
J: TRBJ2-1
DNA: TGTGCCAGCAGTGCCGCTAGTGAGCAGTTCTTC
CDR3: CASSAASEQFF

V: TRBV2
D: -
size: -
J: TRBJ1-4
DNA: TGTGCCAGCAGTGAAGGGATCGGTGAAAAACTGTTTTTT
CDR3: CASSEGIGEKLFF